Below, 30 T cell receptor beta chains from the same sample are listed, as sequenced in a study of graft-versus-host responses after intestinal transplantation. The repertoire was sequenced with immunoSEQ multiplex PCR; TCRdb's copy has only in-frame clones and lacks some. Of tens of thousands of clones in the sample, roughly 94% were seen once. These TCRs' antigens remain unknown. Sequenced material: unstimulated CD8+ T cells sorted from spleen or lymph node cells, taken before intestinal transplant. These receptors came from a human donor who received an intestinal transplant.

V usage is TRBV19 and J usage is TRBJ1-5; D is unresolved. V was cut by 5 bases and J by 1 base, with 12 bases left in between. The CDR3 is 15 amino acids. The germline V gene has CDR1 LNHDA and CDR2 SQIVND (reference sequence). For the CDR3, the DNA is TGTGCCAGTAGTGTAACGCAAACCAGCAATCAGCCCCAGCATTTT. This gives the protein CASSVTQTSNQPQHF.

The gene calls are TRBV7-9 and TRBJ2-7; TRBD2 matches at 14 bases. The CDR3 is 14 residues long. J was trimmed by 5 bases and V by 7 bases; bases with no gene match: 4. Germline lookup yields CDR1 SEHNR and CDR2 FQNEAQ (reference sequence). Here the CDR3 reads CASTPGLAGDEQYF. Here the CDR3 DNA reads TGTGCCAGCACGCCGGGACTAGCGGGAGACGAGCAGTACTTC.

This clone came up once. V is TRBV7-9 and J is TRBJ2-7, with 9 bases identical to TRBD1. V lost 5 bases to trimming and J lost 1 base; unmatched junction nucleotides: 9. Germline V gene data show CDR1 as SEHNR and CDR2 as FQNEAQ (reference sequence). This CDR3 contains 16 residues. The CDR3 DNA sequence: TGTGCCAGCAGCCATTCCGGGACAGGGATTTCCTACGAGCAGTACTTC. Amino acid sequence: CASSHSGTGISYEQYF.

The chain recombines TRBV18 with TRBJ2-2, with D unresolved. Trimming shortened V by 3 bases and J by 6 bases, and 11 bases separated the two germline ends. The germline gives CDR1 KGHSH, CDR2 LQKENI. The CDR3 runs 14 residues. CDR3 in amino acids: CASSPPGNAGELFF. The CDR3 bases are TGTGCCAGCTCACCGCCTGGAAATGCCGGGGAGCTGTTTTTT.

The chain has TRBV4-1 and TRBJ2-7; D unresolved. CDR1 and CDR2 from the germline V gene are MGHRA and YSYEKL. With 0 bases removed from V and 5 bases from J, the gap between germline ends came to 14 bases. The CDR3 runs 15 residues. CDR3 residues: CASSQEPVVGHEQYF. In DNA, the CDR3 is TGCGCCAGCAGCCAAGAGCCGGTAGTAGGTCACGAGCAGTACTTC.

The chain employs TRBV4-1 and TRBJ2-4; 7 nucleotides agree with TRBD1. From germline, CDR1 is MGHRA and CDR2 YSYEKL. Losses at the gene ends were 3 bases for V and 6 bases for J; bases not matched to a gene: 5. The CDR3 length is 14 residues. The CDR3 DNA follows: TGCGCCAGCAGCCAGGCAGGGGGTGGAAACATTCAGTACTTC. Residues: CASSQAGGGNIQYF.

The chain uses TRBV6-5 and TRBJ2-1; a weak D match, TRBD2 (6 bases). Germline values: CDR1 MNHEY, CDR2 SVGAGI. This CDR3 has 13 amino acids. The germline V and J ends were trimmed by 5 bases and 14 bases, with 19 bases remaining between them. DNA of the CDR3: TGTGCCAGCAGTCCCTTAGGGACTCACATGGAGTTCTTC. It encodes CASSPLGTHMEFF.

V is TRBV19 and J is TRBJ1-1, with unresolved D. Germline lookup yields CDR1 LNHDA and CDR2 SQIVND (reference sequence). There are 11 residues in the CDR3. V was shortened by 7 bases and J by 11 bases, with 14 bases between the two germline ends. CDR3 sequence: CASKSLLRAFF. The CDR3 DNA is TGTGCCAGTAAGAGCCTACTCCGGGCTTTCTTT.

The chain carries TRBV19 and TRBJ1-4; D is possibly TRBD1 (6 bases). The length of the CDR3 is 16 residues. CDR1 LNHDA and CDR2 SQIVND come from the germline V gene (reference sequence). V was shortened by 4 bases and J by 6 bases, with 18 bases between the two germline ends. The CDR3 here is CASSTPSSGVYEKLFF. As DNA, the CDR3 is TGTGCCAGTAGTACCCCTTCGTCAGGGGTTTATGAAAAACTGTTTTTT.

This clone was seen once. The gene calls are TRBV19 and TRBJ2-1, with TRBD1 matching over 8 bases. In germline, CDR1 is LNHDA, CDR2 SQIVND (reference sequence). This CDR3 is built from 23 residues. V dropped 5 bases and J dropped 10; count of bases not matched to a gene: 37. Here the CDR3 DNA reads TGTGCCAGTAGTCCCAGGACAGGGATATCACTTAGAGGGAGTCGGGGACTGGGATGCGAGCAGTTCTTC. Its translation: CASSPRTGISLRGSRGLGCEQFF.

The chain links TRBV28 to TRBJ1-2; D might be TRBD1 (6 bases). The ends were cut back, 3 bases at V and 1 base at J, with 9 bases in the middle. Germline values: CDR1 MDHEN, CDR2 SYDVKM. The CDR3 length is 14 residues. The CDR3, as DNA: TGTGCCAGCAGTTTGGGGACACTTAACTATGGCTACACCTTC. It specifies CASSLGTLNYGYTF.

In this sample, this clone turned up once. The V and J genes are TRBV7-9 and TRBJ2-7; D could derive from TRBD1 or TRBD2 (5 bases each). The CDR3 is 15 residues long. Germline-derived CDR1 and CDR2 are SEHNR and FQNEAQ (reference sequence). Trimming took off 1 base at V and 6 bases at J, with 16 bases between the two ends. The CDR3 nucleotides read TGTGCCAGCAGCTTAGGGGGGACCCCGACGAGCGAGCAGTACTTC. The encoded protein is CASSLGGTPTSEQYF.

The chain links TRBV9 to TRBJ2-2; no firm D call. Looked up from germline, CDR1 is SGDLS and CDR2 is YYNGEE. The CDR3 consists of 13 residues. V lost 0 bases to trimming and J lost 6 bases, with 6 bases between them. In DNA form, the CDR3 reads TGTGCCAGCAGCGTAGGTTCGTCCGGGGAGCTGTTTTTT. It encodes CASSVGSSGELFF.

The rearrangement links TRBV7-8 to TRBJ2-7, with TRBD1 identical over 7 bases. The germline CDR1 and CDR2 sequences are SGHVS and FQNEAQ. V dropped 5 bases and J dropped 3; count of bases not matched to a gene: 4. The CDR3 totals 13 residues. CDR3 coding DNA: TGTGCCAGCAGCCTCGGGACAGTCTACGAGCAGTACTTC. Translated: CASSLGTVYEQYF.

V usage is TRBV10-3 and J usage is TRBJ2-7; 10 nucleotides align to TRBD2. Unmatched junction bases numbered 16, after V lost 10 bases and J lost 4 bases. Germline V lookup: CDR1 ENHRY, CDR2 SYGVKD. This CDR3 contains 16 residues. CDR3 DNA: TGTGCCACCGAACTACGAGCGGGAGGGCCCCCGTACGAGCAGTACTTC. Translating it yields CATELRAGGPPYEQYF.

The genes are TRBV21-1 and TRBJ1-2; the listed D gene, TRBD1, was not tested against the DNA. TRBV21-1 is designated a pseudogene. The CDR3 consists of 15 residues. CDR3 protein: CASSKKGTENYGYTF. In DNA form, the CDR3 reads TGTGCCAGCAGCAAAAAAGGGACAGAAAACTATGGCTACACCTTC.

The V gene is TRBV5-4, the J gene TRBJ2-2; D gene ambiguous. Deletions cut 9 bases from V and 4 bases from J, with 10 bases between. From germline, CDR1 is SGHNT and CDR2 YYREEE (reference sequence). The CDR3 runs to 12 residues. The CDR3 reads CATHSGTGELFF. The DNA of the CDR3 is TGTGCCACACATAGTGGCACCGGGGAGCTGTTTTTT.

This clone was detected once. As DNA, the CDR3 is TGTGCCAGCAGCTTAGCCCCTAGCGGGGGGAATTACAATGAGCAGTTCTTC. Amino acid sequence: CASSLAPSGGNYNEQFF. The rearrangement uses TRBV7-2 and TRBJ2-1; TRBD2 matches 11 bases. Germline loops: CDR1 SGHTA, CDR2 FQGNSA. CDR3 length: 17 residues. V lost 0 bases and J lost 4; bases outside the gene matches: 5.

This rearrangement joins TRBV11-1 to TRBJ2-1, with D possibly being TRBD1 (6 bases). Germline assignment: CDR1 SGHAT and CDR2 FQDESV (reference sequence). The CDR3 sequence is 14 residues long. The V gene lost 4 bases and the J gene lost 7 bases, with 14 bases spanning the gap. CDR3 sequence: CASSYTGQGNEQFF. CDR3 DNA: TGTGCCAGCAGCTACACGGGGCAGGGGAATGAGCAGTTCTTC.

This rearrangement joins TRBV27 to TRBJ2-7; 7 nucleotides match TRBD2. Germline CDR1 MNHEY, CDR2 SMNVEV (reference sequence). With 4 bases clipped from V and 5 bases from J, the junction kept 8 bases outside the gene matches. The CDR3 consists of 14 residues. CDR3 region: CASSSLSGDHEQYF. CDR3 bases: TGTGCCAGCAGTTCCCTCAGCGGGGATCACGAGCAGTACTTC.

CDR3 coding DNA: TGTGCCAGCAGCCAAGATGGGCTTTTGACTAGCGGGGCCTACGAGCAGTACTTC. Amino acid sequence: CASSQDGLLTSGAYEQYF. The V gene is TRBV4-2, the J gene TRBJ2-7; 11 bases agree with TRBD2. From germline, CDR1 is LGHNA and CDR2 YNFKEQ. The CDR3 is made up of 18 amino acids. Losses at the gene ends were 0 bases for V and 2 bases for J; bases not matched to a gene: 9.

The DNA of the CDR3 is TGTGCCATCAGGGACCGGGACCTGGGCTACGAGCAGTACTTC. Protein sequence: CAIRDRDLGYEQYF. This chain joins TRBV10-3 and TRBJ2-7; D assignment may be TRBD1 or TRBD2 (5 bases each). V shed 6 bases and J shed 3 bases, with 15 bases lying between them. Germline V gives CDR1 ENHRY, CDR2 SYGVKD. This CDR3 is 14 amino acids long.

The CDR3 region is CASSYLRRETQYF. The CDR3 DNA sequence: TGTGCCAGCAGTTACCTACGTAGGGAGACCCAGTACTTC. The J gene is TRBJ2-5, the V gene TRBV6-6; no clear D gene. Germline V lookup: CDR1 MNHNY, CDR2 SVGAGI (reference sequence). This CDR3 region has 13 residues. V lost 2 bases to trimming and J lost 5 bases, with 9 bases between them.

Note on this clone: Different DNA sequences within this sample yield the same CDR3. The CDR3 loop is CSVEVPGGNTEAFF. For the CDR3, the DNA is TGCAGCGTTGAAGTCCCGGGGGGGAACACTGAAGCTTTCTTT. The rearrangement links TRBV29-1 to TRBJ1-1; D is possibly TRBD1 (5 bases). The germline V gene encodes CDR1 SQVTM and CDR2 ANQGSEA. The length of the CDR3 is 14 residues. V was clipped by 1 base and J by 1 base, with 10 bases between them. Looking up the rest from reference TRBV29-1 and TRBJ1-1 gives the full variable domain: SAVISQKPSRDICQRGTSLTIQCQVDSQVTMMFWYRQQPGQSLTLIATANQGSEATYESGFVIDKFPISRPNLTFSTLTVSNMSPEDSSIYLCSVEVPGGNTEAFFGQGTRLTVV.

V and J are TRBV9 and TRBJ2-3; D is unresolved. Trimming took 4 bases from V and 5 from J, leaving 14 bases between them. Germline CDR1 and CDR2: SGDLS and YYNGEE. The CDR3 runs 14 residues. The CDR3 DNA is TGTGCCAGCAGCCCCGGGCGCTTGGGAGATACGCAGTATTTT. Its translation is CASSPGRLGDTQYF.

The rearrangement joins TRBV11-3 to TRBJ2-1, with D hard to call. The V end was cut by 5 bases, the J end by 0 bases, with 8 bases between. This CDR3 has 14 residues. Germline lookup yields CDR1 SGHNT and CDR2 YENEEA. This CDR3 is CASSLGGSYNEQFF. In DNA, the CDR3 is TGTGCCAGCAGCCTGGGCGGCTCCTACAATGAGCAGTTCTTC.

The chain recombines TRBV11-2 with TRBJ1-4; TRBD1 matches 8 bases. Germline V CDR1 and CDR2: SGHAT, FQNNGV. With 0 bases clipped from V and 10 bases from J, the junction kept 4 bases outside the gene matches. The length of the CDR3 is 14 residues. This CDR3 reads CASSLDRGRVKLFF. CDR3 nucleotides: TGTGCCAGCAGCTTAGACAGGGGGCGGGTAAAACTGTTTTTT.

The rearrangement joins TRBV2 to TRBJ1-2; no reliable D call. The V gene lost 5 bases and the J gene lost 7 bases, with 8 bases spanning the gap. In germline, CDR1 is SNHLY, CDR2 FYNNEI. The CDR3 spans 11 residues. The CDR3 DNA reads TGTGCCAGCAGTCGGGAACGTGGCTACACCTTC. Its protein product is CASSRERGYTF.

This chain joins TRBV5-1 and TRBJ2-1; the D gene could be TRBD1 or TRBD2 (5 bases each). CDR1 and CDR2 (germline): SGHRS, YFSETQ. V was cut by 0 bases and J by 3 bases, with 25 bases left in between. The length of the CDR3 is 20 residues. The CDR3 is CASSLAGFGAGAPDYNEQFF. CDR3 DNA sequence: TGCGCCAGCAGCTTGGCAGGGTTCGGGGCGGGCGCCCCGGACTACAATGAGCAGTTCTTC.

The chain has TRBV5-1 and TRBJ1-1; D gene unclear. V shed 2 bases and J shed 8 bases, with 13 bases lying between them. There are 13 residues in the CDR3. Germline V lookup: CDR1 SGHRS, CDR2 YFSETQ. CDR3 protein: CASSLVPEAEAFF. The CDR3 DNA reads TGCGCCAGCAGCTTAGTCCCGGAGGCAGAAGCTTTCTTT.